Presented here are 16 T cell receptor beta chains from one specimen sequenced in a study of OX40 agonist ivuxolimab in advanced cancers. Produced via immunoSEQ multiplex PCR; TCRdb's table is partial and in-frame only. There are tens of thousands of clones in the sample; 87% occur only once, and roughly 17% lies in the top ten. The sequencing here drew on CD4+ or CD8+ T cells sorted from blood, taken in a trial of the OX40 agonist ivuxolimab. The receptors derive from an adult with an advanced solid tumor such as melanoma, head and neck, liver or kidney cancer.

Here the CDR3 DNA reads TGTGCCAGCATTATAGGGACTAGCGGGAGCAATGAGCAGTTCTTC. Translation: CASIIGTSGSNEQFF. The rearrangement links TRBV2 to TRBJ2-1, with 14 bases identical to TRBD2. Germline V CDR1 and CDR2: SNHLY, FYNNEI. The CDR3 contains 15 residues. V trimming: 7 bases; J trimming: 6 bases; junction bases outside the gene matches: 5.

The genes are TRBV5-1 and TRBJ2-1; D uncertain. The V and J ends lost 5 bases and 4 bases respectively, with 10 bases between them. Germline CDR1 SGHRS, CDR2 YFSETQ. The CDR3 covers 13 residues. CDR3 coding DNA: TGCGCCAGCAGGGAAACAGAATACAATGAGCAGTTCTTC. Translated: CASRETEYNEQFF.

This chain uses TRBV6-4 with TRBJ2-2; D not certain. Trimming pared 0 bases from V and 4 bases from J, leaving 9 bases between. The germline V gene encodes CDR1 MRHNA and CDR2 SNTAGT. This CDR3 has 15 amino acids. This CDR3 reads CASSDSLVGTGELFF. The CDR3 nucleotides read TGTGCCAGCAGTGACTCCTTGGTGGGCACCGGGGAGCTGTTTTTT.

The rearrangement links TRBV30 to TRBJ2-6; D possibly uses TRBD1 or TRBD2 (5 bases each). Trimming stripped 2 bases from V and 12 bases from J, with 14 bases between. This CDR3 contains 13 residues. CDR1 GTSNPN and CDR2 SVGIG come from the germline V gene (reference sequence). CDR3 sequence: CAWSPQGESVLTF. CDR3 bases: TGTGCCTGGAGTCCTCAGGGAGAATCCGTCCTGACTTTC.

A single count supports this clone. The chain couples TRBV5-5 to TRBJ1-5; D unclear. V dropped 5 bases and J dropped 5 bases, with 14 bases sitting between them. The CDR3 runs 14 residues. The germline gives CDR1 SGHKS, CDR2 YYEKEE (reference sequence). The CDR3 loop is CASSSIGSDQPQHF. Here the CDR3 DNA reads TGTGCCAGCAGTTCGATAGGAAGTGATCAGCCCCAGCATTTT.

The chain couples TRBV6-6 to TRBJ2-5; 8 bases are shared with TRBD1. The germline V gene has CDR1 MNHNY and CDR2 SVGAGI (reference sequence). The CDR3 has 15 residues. Trimming removed 5 bases from V and 3 bases from J; junction bases left unmatched: 8. The DNA for the CDR3 is TGTGCCAGCAGTCAGGACAGGGCTACTGAAGAGACCCAGTACTTC. It is translated as CASSQDRATEETQYF.

This clone came up once. V is TRBV27 and J is TRBJ2-7; D gene unclear. CDR3 size: 14 residues. V was trimmed by 2 bases and J by 4 bases, leaving 12 bases between them. Germline values: CDR1 MNHEY, CDR2 SMNVEV (reference sequence). DNA for the CDR3: TGTGCCAGCAGTTTAAAACGAGCAGCTTACGAGCAGTACTTC. This sequence encodes CASSLKRAAYEQYF.

The CDR3 spells CAWTVSSYEQYF. The CDR3 coding sequence is TGTGCCTGGACAGTAAGCTCCTACGAGCAGTACTTC. The chain employs TRBV30 and TRBJ2-7, with D hard to call. V lost 4 bases, J lost 0 bases, and 7 bases lay in between. The CDR3 has 12 amino acids. Germline V gives CDR1 GTSNPN, CDR2 SVGIG (reference sequence).

This chain joins TRBV7-6 and TRBJ1-1; 11 nucleotides agree with TRBD1. The CDR3 totals 17 residues. Germline V gene data show CDR1 as SGHVS and CDR2 as FNYEAQ. The ends lost 5 bases at V and 1 base at J; junction bases unmatched: 9. CDR3 amino acids: CASSPRTGGEGNTEAFF. CDR3 sequence (DNA): TGTGCCAGCAGCCCGCGGACAGGGGGCGAAGGGAACACTGAAGCTTTCTTT.

This chain uses TRBV10-3 with TRBJ1-5, with a possible D match to TRBD1 (6 bases). V lost 10 bases, J lost 8 bases, and 15 bases lay in between. Per the germline V gene, CDR1 is ENHRY and CDR2 is SYGVKD. This CDR3 region has 12 residues. CDR3 in amino acids: CATAPQGKPQHF. In nucleotides, the CDR3 is TGTGCCACCGCACCCCAGGGGAAGCCCCAGCATTTT.

CDR3 sequence (DNA): TGCAGCGTTGAAGTCCTAGATACGCAGTATTTT. It yields the protein CSVEVLDTQYF. The genes are TRBV29-1 and TRBJ2-3; no clear D. CDR1 SQVTM and CDR2 ANQGSEA come from the germline V gene. The V and J ends lost 1 base and 5 bases respectively, with 4 bases between them. The CDR3 is 11 residues long.

V is TRBV23-1 and J is TRBJ2-6; 7 nucleotides line up with TRBD1. TRBV23-1 is treated as an ORF (open reading frame) with a function not yet certain. Trimming cost V 2 bases and J 6 bases; bases outside gene matches: 7. This CDR3 is built from 16 residues. CDR3 residues: CASSQRNRGSANVLTF. The CDR3 DNA reads as TGCGCCAGCAGTCAAAGGAACAGGGGCTCGGCCAACGTCCTGACTTTC.

The chain couples TRBV7-9 to TRBJ2-2, with 10 bases fitting TRBD2. The CDR3 consists of 17 residues. J lost 6 bases, V lost 4 bases, and 11 bases had no gene match. The germline gives CDR1 SEHNR, CDR2 FQNEAQ (reference sequence). CDR3 coding DNA: TGTGCCAGCAGCTCGCCCAGACTAGCGGGTCGTTCCGGGGAGCTGTTTTTT. It specifies CASSSPRLAGRSGELFF.

The chain is built from TRBV9 and TRBJ2-3, with D tentatively TRBD2 (8 bases). The CDR3 spans 14 residues. CDR1 and CDR2 from the germline V gene are SGDLS and YYNGEE. Trimming shortened V by 3 bases and J by 4 bases, and 12 bases separated the two germline ends. The CDR3 sequence is CASSAGGGPDTQYF. CDR3 coding DNA: TGTGCCAGCAGCGCGGGAGGGGGCCCAGATACGCAGTATTTT. The full variable domain, completed using reference TRBV9 and TRBJ2-3, is DSGVTQTPKHLITATGQRVTLRCSPRSGDLSVYWYQQSLDQGLQFLIQYYNGEERAKGNILERFSAQQFPDLHSELNLSSLELGDSALYFCASSAGGGPDTQYFGPGTRLTVL.

The CDR3 DNA is TGTGCCAGCTCACCTATGGACAGGTCGAACACCGGGGAGCTGTTTTTT. Protein: CASSPMDRSNTGELFF. The rearrangement joins TRBV18 to TRBJ2-2, with TRBD1 matching 7 bases. After removal of 3 bases from V and 0 bases from J, the junction contained 4 bases not matched to a gene. The germline gives CDR1 KGHSH, CDR2 LQKENI. This CDR3 has 16 residues.

This clone came up a few times. The chain is built from TRBV7-3 and TRBJ2-7, with unresolved D. V lost 5 bases and J 1 base, leaving 6 bases between the germline ends. From germline, CDR1 is SGHTA and CDR2 FQGTGA. The CDR3 covers 12 residues. The CDR3 DNA is TGTGCCAGCAGCCTTACATCCTACGAGCAGTACTTC. As protein: CASSLTSYEQYF.